This TCR beta chain originates from a study of cytotoxic CD8 clonotypes in ibrutinib-treated CLL. Study results and caveats: Public clonotypes, found uncommonly, either contracted or stayed stable on treatment.

The data were produced by immunoSEQ multiplex PCR, yet TCRdb's version contains in-frame clones alone and is incomplete. This table holds 25,000 to 30,000 clones, over 75% found once. Germline values: CDR1 SGHNT, CDR2 YYREEE (reference sequence). The CDR3 sequence is 16 residues long. Trimming pared 4 bases from V and 4 bases from J, leaving 21 bases between. With respect to this clone: The antigen is unknown.

The J gene is TRBJ2-7, the V gene TRBV5-4; D tentatively fits TRBD1 or TRBD2 (5 bases each). The source was PBMCs, collected after 24 months of ibrutinib treatment. The TCR sequence derives from a human donor with chronic lymphocytic leukemia. CDR3 residues: CASSPAPGTGRYEQYF. CDR3 bases: TGTGCCAGCAGCCCCGCTCCAGGGACGGGTCGGTACGAGCAGTACTTC.